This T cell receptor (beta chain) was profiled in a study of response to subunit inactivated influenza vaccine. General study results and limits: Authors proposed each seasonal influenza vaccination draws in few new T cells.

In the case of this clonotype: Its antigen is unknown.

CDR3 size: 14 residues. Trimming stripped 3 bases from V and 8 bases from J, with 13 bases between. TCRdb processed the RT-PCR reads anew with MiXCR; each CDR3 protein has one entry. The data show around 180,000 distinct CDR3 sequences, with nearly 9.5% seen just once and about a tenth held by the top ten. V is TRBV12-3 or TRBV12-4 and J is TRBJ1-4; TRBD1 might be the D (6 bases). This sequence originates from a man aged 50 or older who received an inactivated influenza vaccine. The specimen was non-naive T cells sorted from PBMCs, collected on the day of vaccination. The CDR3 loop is CASSLWGAQEKLFF. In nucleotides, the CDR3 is TGTGCCAGCAGTTTGTGGGGGGCGCAGGAAAAACTGTTTTTT.